The next 6 T cell receptor beta chains were all read from a single sample in a study of shared clonotypes between healthy human individuals. Clones were read by immunoSEQ multiplex PCR, and TCRdb kept only the in-frame ones, dropping some. The table includes roughly 1 million clones, around 82% detected once. Sequenced: memory CD4+ T cells from PBMCs. Noted subset: CD45RA-negative fraction. The receptors were gathered from a man younger than 35 in good health. Some clones in this sample may be carry-over from other donors' samples.

The rearrangement links TRBV10-3 to TRBJ1-1; no reliable D call. With 2 bases removed from V and 7 bases from J, the gap between germline ends came to 11 bases. The CDR3 runs to 13 residues. Per germline, CDR1 ENHRY and CDR2 SYGVKD. In nucleotides, the CDR3 is TGTGCCATCAGTGAGCAAAACACGGATGAAGCTTTCTTT. Its protein product is CAISEQNTDEAFF.

The CDR3 DNA follows: TGTGCCAGCAGTTTAGGCCCACAGGGGTATACGCAGTATTTT. Translation: CASSLGPQGYTQYF. This chain connects TRBV27 to TRBJ2-3; 7 bases line up with TRBD1. Trimming removed 2 bases from V and 7 bases from J; junction bases left unmatched: 6. The CDR3 is made up of 14 amino acids. Germline lookup yields CDR1 MNHEY and CDR2 SMNVEV (reference sequence).

The gene calls are TRBV10-3 and TRBJ2-7, with D possibly TRBD1 on 5 matching bases. Trimming shortened V by 0 bases and J by 5 bases, and 11 bases separated the two germline ends. This CDR3 contains 14 residues. The germline V gene has CDR1 ENHRY and CDR2 SYGVKD. Here the CDR3 reads CAISESAGLDEQYF. The CDR3 DNA reads TGTGCCATCAGTGAGTCGGCAGGGCTGGACGAGCAGTACTTC.

This clone was detected once. The rearrangement uses TRBV6-1 and TRBJ1-2; unclear D gene. With 6 bases removed from V and 1 base from J, the gap between germline ends came to 15 bases. The CDR3 totals 15 residues. Germline lookup yields CDR1 MNHNS and CDR2 SASEGT. DNA for the CDR3: TGTGCCAGCAGCCCCCAACCTGGGGTTAACTATGGCTACACCTTC. It yields the protein CASSPQPGVNYGYTF.

This chain connects TRBV9 to TRBJ2-5, with a tentative D call TRBD2 (5 bases). The V gene's germline CDR1 is SGDLS and CDR2 YYNGEE. CDR3 length: 14 residues. Trimming stripped 0 bases from V and 4 bases from J, with 10 bases between. The CDR3 loop is CASSVGPSRETQYF. CDR3 DNA sequence: TGTGCCAGCAGCGTAGGGCCTAGCAGAGAGACCCAGTACTTC.

V and J are TRBV9 and TRBJ2-1, with TRBD2 as a possible D gene (6 bases). Germline V gene lookup returns CDR1 SGDLS and CDR2 YYNGEE. The ends were cut back, 0 bases at V and 0 bases at J, with 7 bases in the middle. This CDR3 comprises 15 residues. CDR3 bases: TGTGCCAGCAGCGTAGTAGCGGACTCCTACAATGAGCAGTTCTTC. It yields the protein CASSVVADSYNEQFF.